A single T cell receptor (beta chain) is shown here with its context. Its specificity is not known. Germline V gene sequence: CDR1 SGHTA, CDR2 FQGNSA. There are 13 residues in the CDR3. V lost 1 base and J lost 7, with 8 bases in between. These data originate in a study of T cell responses to AZD1222 COVID-19 vaccine. Study-level information: Both about-4-week and about-12-week second-dose recipients were combined.

The study, taken as a whole, reports: Distributed over spike, vaccine-associated CD4 TCRs predominated at 160-218 and 743-854. Baseline seropositivity characterized only six or seven AZD1222 recipients.

TCRdb keeps only in-frame clones here, not all; method: immunoSEQ multiplex PCR. The sample shows about 140,000 clones, around 92% of them seen only once. The sequenced sample was peripheral blood, obtained on day 0 of AZD1222 vaccination. This TCR was sampled from an adult in good health. The chain carries TRBV7-2 and TRBJ2-4, with D unclear. CDR3 DNA sequence: TGTGCCAGCAGCTTAGTTCCGCTCAACATTCAGTACTTC. This codes for CASSLVPLNIQYF.